This is a list of T cell receptor beta chains from one sample in a study of T cell repertoires in aging, cancer and after chemotherapy. TCRdb re-called the multiplex PCR reads with MiXCR, one entry per CDR3 protein. The data contain around 15,000 distinct CDR3 sequences, 50% of them singletons. The material sequenced was blood. These TCRs come from a human donor in good health. Both conserved end residues are part of each CDR3. The D gene is left open where the match is weak. Size is stated for part of the rows, as once, few or many counts, or as a class when the clone is expanded.

-	-	TRBV27	13	TRBJ2-5	TGTGCCAGCAGCCTCCACGGGTCAGAGACCCAGTACTTC	CASSLHGSETQYF
-	few	TRBV5-4	17	TRBJ2-2	TGTGCCAGCACCCCCTCAGGCCCGGCAGGGCACACCGGGGAGCTGTTTTTT	CASTPSGPAGHTGELFF
-	-	TRBV27	13	TRBJ2-7	TGTGCCAGCGGGTCGGGATCTTACTACGAGCAGTACTTC	CASGSGSYYEQYF
TRBD1	-	TRBV27	13	TRBJ2-2	TGTGCCAGCAGGACAGGGGACACCGGGGAGCTGTTTTTT	CASRTGDTGELFF
TRBD2	few	TRBV6-5	14	TRBJ2-5	TGTGCCAGCAGCCTGCTAGCGGACGAAGAGACCCAGTACTTC	CASSLLADEETQYF
-	-	TRBV15	12	TRBJ2-5	TGTGCCACCTTAGGAGGGGGGGAGACCCAGTACTTC	CATLGGGETQYF
-	-	TRBV5-6	16	TRBJ2-7	TGTGCCAGCAGCGGTAGCAAACGGGACGTAAGATACGAGCAGTACTTC	CASSGSKRDVRYEQYF
TRBD1	medium-sized	TRBV29-1	15	TRBJ2-7	TGCAGCGTCAAATCTGGGACAGGGAACGCCTACGAGCAGTACTTC	CSVKSGTGNAYEQYF
-	-	TRBV15	12	TRBJ1-1	TGTGCCACCAGCGGAAGGGGCACTGAAGCTTTCTTT	CATSGRGTEAFF
-	-	TRBV19	13	TRBJ2-5	TGTGCCAGTAGTCGGGACACCCAAGAGACCCAGTACTTC	CASSRDTQETQYF
-	-	TRBV6-1	16	TRBJ2-6	TGTGCCAGCAGTGAAAACGCCGGCTCTGGGGCCAACGTCCTGACTTTC	CASSENAGSGANVLTF
-	-	TRBV6-1	15	TRBJ2-7	TGTGCCAGCAGTAACCATCAACAGGGAACCTACGAGCAGTACTTC	CASSNHQQGTYEQYF
-	-	TRBV6-2/TRBV6-3	18	TRBJ2-6	TGTGCCAGCAGCTTCGTAAAGGGCGGGAACTCTGGGGCCAACGTCCTGACTTTC	CASSFVKGGNSGANVLTF
TRBD2	-	TRBV7-6	15	TRBJ2-5	TGTGCCAGCAGCGGTAGCGGGAAGGGGATAGGGACCCAGTACTTC	CASSGSGKGIGTQYF
TRBD1	few	TRBV19	15	TRBJ1-1	TGTGCCAGTAGTGCTTACCGGGACAGGGTAGGTGAAGCTTTCTTT	CASSAYRDRVGEAFF
TRBD1	-	TRBV6-2/TRBV6-3	18	TRBJ1-5	TGTGCCAGCAGTTCCAACAGGGGGAGAGTGAATAGCAATCAGCCCCAGCATTTT	CASSSNRGRVNSNQPQHF
TRBD2	-	TRBV12-3/TRBV12-4	14	TRBJ2-1	TGTGCCAGCAGTTCTTCCGGGGGGTACAATGAGCAGTTCTTC	CASSSSGGYNEQFF
-	-	TRBV27	11	TRBJ1-6	TGTGCCACCAAGACAGAGCGAACCCTCCACTTT	CATKTERTLHF
-	-	TRBV5-5	16	TRBJ2-6	TGTGCCAGAAGCTTAGAAGGACCTCTTGGGGCCAACGTCCTGACTTTC	CARSLEGPLGANVLTF
-	once	TRBV15	13	TRBJ1-1	TGTGCCACCAGCAGAAGCGGACAGTTTGAAGCTTTCTTT	CATSRSGQFEAFF
-	few	TRBV11-1	15	TRBJ2-5	TGTGCCAGCAGCTTAGCGTTGGCAGGGATAGAGACCCAGTACTTC	CASSLALAGIETQYF
TRBD2	-	TRBV27	16	TRBJ2-3	TGTGCCAGCAGTTTAATGGCGGGAGGGCTCACAGATACGCAGTATTTT	CASSLMAGGLTDTQYF
-	-	TRBV15	16	TRBJ2-2	TGTGCCACCAGCAGGCCCCGGCCTACTAACACCGGGGAGCTGTTTTTT	CATSRPRPTNTGELFF
-	-	TRBV19	14	TRBJ2-4	TGTGCCAGTACCCCGGGTCAGTCGGCGGACATTCAGTACTTC	CASTPGQSADIQYF
TRBD2	-	TRBV30	19	TRBJ2-7	TGTGCCTGGAGTGCCGACTACGAGGGGAGGGGATCGGATCTCTACGAGCAGTACTTC	CAWSADYEGRGSDLYEQYF
-	-	TRBV19	14	TRBJ2-7	TGTGCCAGTAGTCCCCTCGGGTTTCCCTACGAGCAGTACTTC	CASSPLGFPYEQYF
TRBD2	-	TRBV6-5	15	TRBJ2-7	TGTGCCAGCAGTCGTGGGCAGCGGGGATCCTACGAGCAGTACTTC	CASSRGQRGSYEQYF
-	-	TRBV5-4	16	TRBJ2-3	TGTGCCAGCAGCTTGCCAAGAGGAAGTAGCACAGATACGCAGTATTTT	CASSLPRGSSTDTQYF
TRBD1	few	TRBV29-1	15	TRBJ2-7	TGCAGCGACCGTCTGACAGGGTGGAGATCCTACGAGCAGTACTTC	CSDRLTGWRSYEQYF
TRBD2	few	TRBV27	13	TRBJ2-1	TGTGCCAGCAGTTCTAGCGGGAGGAATGAGCAGTTCTTC	CASSSSGRNEQFF
TRBD2	-	TRBV19	13	TRBJ2-1	TGTGCCAGTAGTATCAGACTAGCGGATGAGCAGTTCTTC	CASSIRLADEQFF
-	-	TRBV6-5	17	TRBJ2-2	TGTGCCAGCAGTTACTTGACAGTAATCGGCAACACCGGGGAGCTGTTTTTT	CASSYLTVIGNTGELFF
-	-	TRBV6-1	15	TRBJ2-5	TGTGCCAGCACCGAGGCCGGGACCCATGGTGGGACCCAGTACTTC	CASTEAGTHGGTQYF
-	-	TRBV6-2/TRBV6-3	15	TRBJ2-5	TGTGCCAGCAGTGCCGGAGCGGGTGATCAAGAGACCCAGTACTTC	CASSAGAGDQETQYF
-	-	TRBV28	13	TRBJ2-5	TGTGCCACCCTTGGACCTCCGGTAGAGACCCAGTACTTC	CATLGPPVETQYF
TRBD2	-	TRBV6-4	15	TRBJ2-1	TGTGCCAGCAGCGTAACTAGCGGGGATTACAATGAGCAGTTCTTC	CASSVTSGDYNEQFF
TRBD2	few	TRBV10-3	17	TRBJ2-1	TGTGCCATCAGTGAGCCCTTCGCGGGAGGGAACTACAATGAGCAGTTCTTC	CAISEPFAGGNYNEQFF
-	-	TRBV10-3	14	TRBJ2-7	TGTGCCATCAGTGAGAAGGACAGCTCCTACGAGCAGTACTTC	CAISEKDSSYEQYF
TRBD1	-	TRBV11-2	16	TRBJ2-1	TGTGCCAGCAGCTCCCCTGACAGGGGACCCTACAATGAGCAGTTCTTC	CASSSPDRGPYNEQFF
-	-	TRBV6-2/TRBV6-3	12	TRBJ2-7	TGTGCCAGCGGCGGACACCTCCCCGAGCAGTACTTC	CASGGHLPEQYF
TRBD2	-	TRBV15	17	TRBJ2-1	TGTGCCACCAGCAGAGGGGGACTAGCGGGACGCTACAATGAGCAGTTCTTC	CATSRGGLAGRYNEQFF
-	once	TRBV7-2	15	TRBJ2-7	TGTGCCAGCAGCTTTGGGCCGGGAAGCTCCTACGAGCAGTACTTC	CASSFGPGSSYEQYF
-	-	TRBV5-5	15	TRBJ1-2	TGTGCCAGCAGCCCCTTCGACTTCCGGGGTGGTGGCTACACCTTC	CASSPFDFRGGGYTF
TRBD2	few	TRBV11-1	12	TRBJ2-5	TGTGCCAGCAGCTGGGGGGGTGAGACCCAGTACTTC	CASSWGGETQYF
-	-	TRBV30	14	TRBJ1-2	TGTGCCTGGAGTGTAAATGCCGGGGGTATAGGCTACACCTTC	CAWSVNAGGIGYTF
TRBD1	-	TRBV5-6	15	TRBJ1-4	TGTGCCAGCAGCCCCGACAGGGAGACTAATGAAAAACTGTTTTTT	CASSPDRETNEKLFF
-	few	TRBV29-1	13	TRBJ2-7	TGCAGCGTTGGTAGAGGGAGGACCTACGAGCAGTACTTC	CSVGRGRTYEQYF